This T cell receptor (beta chain) was observed in a study of monozygotic twins with inflammatory bowel disease. The CDR3 runs to 12 residues. Germline V gene sequence: CDR1 SEHNR, CDR2 FQNEAQ (reference sequence). Researchers generated cDNA in eight separate reactions per sample. With the 5' RACE reads reprocessed, TCRdb shows one record per CDR3 protein and no DNA. The sample's table shows 170,000 or so distinct CDR3 sequences. J is TRBJ1-1 and V is TRBV7-9; TCRdb reports TRBD1, a call that lacks DNA to check it against. The TCR comes from a human donor with ulcerative colitis or Crohn's disease, or a healthy co-twin of an affected twin (not recorded which). Specimen: blood. CDR3 loop: CASSLGVHGAFF.